This T cell receptor (beta chain) was profiled in a study of metastatic and nonmetastatic thyroid tumors. About the study: Both malignant and benign thyroid patients supplied peripheral blood and tumor or nodule tissue samples, across which the repertoires of these patients were then compared. Whole-study findings and limits: It was reported that TCR beta diversity was significantly higher in malignant thyroid tumors than benign nodules, in blood and tumor.

In the authors' methods: For papillary thyroid cancer, a distant-metastasis classifier was constructed from CDR3 differences observed across clinicopathological groups. TCRdb redid the clone calls on the PCR reads using MiXCR. The V and J calls come from TCRdb's annotation, not from the publication. The sample includes some 16,000 clones, around a third seen only once; the top ten take 9.5% to 15%. This clone was seen many times. Its antigen is not known. Prior to thyroid surgery, none of the patients had received any treatment. This TCR was recovered from a male donor with papillary thyroid cancer or a benign thyroid nodule (not recorded which). Some clones in this sample may be carry-over from other donors' samples. Sequenced: tumor tissue.

CDR3: CASSKGSAGSRTDTQYF. The CDR3 nucleotides read TGTGCCAGCAGCAAAGGATCCGCGGGCAGCCGCACAGATACGCAGTATTTT. This rearrangement joins TRBV11-1 to TRBJ2-3, with D possibly matching TRBD2 (5 bases). CDR3 length: 17 amino acids. Germline CDR1 reads SGHAT; CDR2 reads FQDESV (reference sequence). With 5 bases removed from V and 1 base from J, the gap between germline ends came to 19 bases.